This T cell receptor beta chain emerged from a study of brain T cells in children with intractable seizures (dated by TCRdb to the early 2020s). Study-wide context: Resected brain tissue from 53 pediatric epilepsy surgery cases was initially screened for immune gene transcripts with a NanoString immunology panel. Of the 12 selected surgery cases, pre-surgery blood was also sequenced for eight, so four had brain tissue only.

Regarding this clone: Its target antigen remains unknown. It has no much larger one-base neighbor in the sample; base qualities were not kept.

V lost 1 base and J lost 6 bases, and the count of bases not matched to a germline gene is 9. Looking up the germline V gene yields CDR1 KGHDR and CDR2 SFDVKD. Measured from the cysteine to the phenylalanine, the CDR3 is 17 residues long. Of the read, only the CDR3 DNA is kept; its 51 bases are in frame from base 1. This sample's time point label indicates: blood from clinic visit 5 months post-surgery; TSC patient then seizure free. Surgery cases with the highest brain T cell transcript signatures were selected for TCR beta chain sequencing of brain tissue and, where available, blood. Before surgery, patients had received at least one anti-epileptic drug. TCR-sequenced patients were children with drug-resistant epilepsy due to tuberous sclerosis complex, focal cortical dysplasia, Rasmussen encephalitis or hemimegalencephaly. The Monarch genomic DNA purification kit was used to extract bulk genomic DNA from unsorted brain tissue and from whole blood.

Overall study results and their limits: The patients' HCMV serostatus was not known, and viral specificity was inferred solely from CDR3 sequence similarity. Because pre- and post-surgery blood were sequenced to different depths, clones absent from the pre-surgery sample may reflect undersampling.

TCR beta chain sequences were generated from genomic DNA using the immunoSEQ assay. From the authors' description of their analysis: CDR3 sequences that did not begin with the conserved framework cysteine at position 104 were removed manually. To get clonality, the normalized Shannon's Diversity Index was subtracted from one, giving values from 0 (maximal diversity) to 1 (oligoclonal). To check whether a given CDR3 had different frequencies in two samples, for example brain versus blood, chi-squared comparison-of-proportions tests were used. Public clonotypes were identified through searches of immuneACCESS, and similarity to known antiviral clonotypes was evaluated with the VDJdb browser. In TCRdb, the immuneACCESS table is reduced to in-frame sequences with V and J assigned. These tables do not hold every clone; where another copy was compared, an unresolved V gene accounts for under half, and the others remain unexplained. The DNA gave D and trimming, while V, J and clone size come from that table. Across this sample there are 300,000 to 400,000 clones, with over 90% seen only once. The ten largest clonotypes hold roughly 5.8% of the sample.

The input for sequencing was peripheral blood, taken 5 to 6 months after surgery. This chain is built from TRBV24-1 and TRBJ2-3; the junction holds 10 bases that match TRBD1. The clonotype comes from a boy in the first two years of life with tuberous sclerosis and intractable seizures. The nucleotide sequence is given as TGTGCCACCAGTGATTTCGAAGGGACAGGGGCCACCGATACGCAGTATTTT. It translates as CATSDFEGTGATDTQYF.